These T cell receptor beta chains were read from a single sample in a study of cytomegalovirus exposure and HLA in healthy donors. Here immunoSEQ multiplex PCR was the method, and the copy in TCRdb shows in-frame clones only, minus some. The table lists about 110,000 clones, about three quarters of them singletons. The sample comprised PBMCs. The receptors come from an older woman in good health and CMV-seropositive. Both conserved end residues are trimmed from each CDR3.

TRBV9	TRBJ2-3	ASSVDAGVAGGDTQY
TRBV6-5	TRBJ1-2	ASSYPGTGDGYT
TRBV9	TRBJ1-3	ASSALSGFSSGNTIY
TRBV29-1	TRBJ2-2	SGVRGGTHRGAV
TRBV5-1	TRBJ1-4	ASSPMGYEKLF
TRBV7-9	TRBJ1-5	ASSLASAGGNGNQPQH
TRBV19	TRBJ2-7	ASTPAAGGPPYEQY
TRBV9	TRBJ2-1	ASSPPRNSGSGNEQF
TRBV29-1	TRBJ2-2	SVLPGSSGTGELF
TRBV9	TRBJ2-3	ASSALAGVFGTDTRY
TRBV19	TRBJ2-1	ASSIGRGTSNEQF
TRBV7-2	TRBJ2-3	ASSLDAFGDTQY
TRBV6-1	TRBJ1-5	ASSEDRGKGQPQH
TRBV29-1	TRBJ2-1	SVAAMTTSGRRISSYNEQF
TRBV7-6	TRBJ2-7	ASSKDRPYEQY
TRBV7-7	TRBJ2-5	ASSSSPAAEQTQY
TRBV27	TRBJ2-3	ASSRQRTGTTDTQY
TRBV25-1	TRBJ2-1	ASSPRQGRQSYNEQF
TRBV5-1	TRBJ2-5	ASSPMGAGQETQY
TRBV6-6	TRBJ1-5	ASAGSNQPQH
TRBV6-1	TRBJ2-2	ASKQLAGESGELF
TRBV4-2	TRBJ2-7	ASSQHGQGWKYEQY
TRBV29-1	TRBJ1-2	SVSGRTDYGYT
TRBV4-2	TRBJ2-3	ASSQDRRVAGARTDTQY
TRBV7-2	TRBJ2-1	ASSLAFSSYNEQF
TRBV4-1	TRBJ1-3	ASSQGVVLGAGNTIY
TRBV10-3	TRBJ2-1	AISDFGRVGNEQF
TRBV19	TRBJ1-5	ASSIRDNNQPQH
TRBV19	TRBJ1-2	ASSIRGQGTIYGYT
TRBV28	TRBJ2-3	ASTTGQSTDTQY
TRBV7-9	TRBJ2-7	ASSPDGNSYEQY
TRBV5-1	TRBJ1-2	ASRNDGVNYGYT
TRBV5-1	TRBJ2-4	ASSLPIKRGKAKNIQY
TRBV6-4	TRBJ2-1	ASSSASGRSHEQF
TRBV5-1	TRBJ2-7	ASSLVQGGEQY
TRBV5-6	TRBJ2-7	ASSGDRVPYEQY
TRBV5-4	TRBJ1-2	ASSYRDSGYT
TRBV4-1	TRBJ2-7	ASSQDGDRYEQY
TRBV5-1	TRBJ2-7	ASSPRGGNNEQY
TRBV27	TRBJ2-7	ASSGREGAEQY
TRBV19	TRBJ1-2	ASTPGQGDFYGYT
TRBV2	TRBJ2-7	ASRGDSLYEQY
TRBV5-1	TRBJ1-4	ASSIGQIETGEKLF
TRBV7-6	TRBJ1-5	ASSFAGAPQH
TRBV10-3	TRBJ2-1	AIREGTSRIHNEQF
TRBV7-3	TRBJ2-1	ASSLGTGTAYEQF
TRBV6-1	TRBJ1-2	ASSPGQGFGYT
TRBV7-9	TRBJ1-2	ASSLVPPERDYGYT
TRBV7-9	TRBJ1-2	ASRIGGAVGHGYT
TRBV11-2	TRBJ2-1	ASSMLAGFRNEQF
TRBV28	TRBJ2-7	ASSDLIRLYEQY